This T cell receptor (beta chain) was sequenced in a study of blood T cell repertoires in COVID-19. Across the study: Researchers got acute and convalescent COVID-19 samples from the United States, Italy and Spain.

Some clones are missing from TCRdb's copy, which holds only in-frame ones; the method was immunoSEQ multiplex PCR. The sample records 250,000 to 300,000 clones, 75% to 95% being singletons. Ages ranged from roughly 18 to 100 years, with residence in about 24 US areas. Two negative PCRs, clearance, or symptom resolution characterized the recovered Cohort 3 donors. The junction had 9 bases not matched to a gene; V was cut back by 0 bases and J by 4 bases. This CDR3 is built from 19 residues. Germline values: CDR1 LGHNA, CDR2 YSLEER. This TCR came from a woman aged 25 to 39 who had recovered from COVID-19. The chain is built from TRBV4-3 and TRBJ2-3; TRBD2 matches at 14 bases. What was sequenced was PBMCs or T cells enriched from blood (not recorded which). The CDR3 DNA reads TGCGCCAGCAGCCAAGAGGGGACTAGCGGGAGTTGGGGGCCAGATACGCAGTATTTT. This sequence encodes CASSQEGTSGSWGPDTQYF.